This TCR beta chain was profiled in a study of graft-versus-host responses after intestinal transplantation. Study background: Anti-thymocyte globulin was used for induction in all recipients, who then took tacrolimus and steroids for roughly three years.

On this clone itself: Its antigen is unidentified.

V lost 8 bases and J lost 8, with 22 bases in between. The germline V gene has CDR1 MNHEY and CDR2 SMNVEV (reference sequence). The CDR3 sequence is 15 residues long. Clones were sequenced by immunoSEQ multiplex PCR, and TCRdb holds only the in-frame ones, with some missing. This table has approximately 89,000 clones, over 85% appearing once. Sequenced here: unstimulated CD8+ T cells sorted from spleen or lymph node cells, sampled before transplant. The chain combines TRBV27 with TRBJ2-1; TRBD2 might be the D (5 bases). The sequence derives from a human donor who was the organ donor for an intestinal transplant. CDR3 residues: CASGPRSPLGDEQFF. CDR3 DNA: TGTGCCAGCGGACCCCGGTCCCCCCTCGGGGATGAGCAGTTCTTC.